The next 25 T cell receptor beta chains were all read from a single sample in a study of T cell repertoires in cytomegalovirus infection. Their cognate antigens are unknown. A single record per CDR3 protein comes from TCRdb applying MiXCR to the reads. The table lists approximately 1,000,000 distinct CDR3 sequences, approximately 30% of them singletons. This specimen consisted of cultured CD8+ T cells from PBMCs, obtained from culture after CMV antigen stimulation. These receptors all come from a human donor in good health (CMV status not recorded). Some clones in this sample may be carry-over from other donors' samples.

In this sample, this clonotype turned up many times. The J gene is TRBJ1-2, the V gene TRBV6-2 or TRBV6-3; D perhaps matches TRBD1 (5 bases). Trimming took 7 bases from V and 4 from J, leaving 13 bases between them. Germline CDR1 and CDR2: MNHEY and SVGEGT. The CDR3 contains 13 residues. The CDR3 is CASKPTGFYGYTF. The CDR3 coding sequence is TGTGCCAGCAAACCTACAGGATTCTATGGCTACACCTTC.

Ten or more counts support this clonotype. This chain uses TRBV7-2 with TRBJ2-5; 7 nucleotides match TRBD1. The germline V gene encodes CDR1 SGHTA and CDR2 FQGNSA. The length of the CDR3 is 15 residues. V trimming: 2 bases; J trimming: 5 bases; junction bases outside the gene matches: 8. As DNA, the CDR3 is TGTGCCAGCAGCTTATCAGGGGGAGTAAAGGAGACCCAGTACTTC. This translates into CASSLSGGVKETQYF. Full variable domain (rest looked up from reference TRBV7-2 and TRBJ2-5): GAGVSQSPSNKVTEKGKDVELRCDPISGHTALYWYRQSLGQGLEFLIYFQGNSAPDKSGLPSDRFSAERTGGSVSTLTIQRTQQEDSAVYLCASSLSGGVKETQYFGPGTRLLVL.

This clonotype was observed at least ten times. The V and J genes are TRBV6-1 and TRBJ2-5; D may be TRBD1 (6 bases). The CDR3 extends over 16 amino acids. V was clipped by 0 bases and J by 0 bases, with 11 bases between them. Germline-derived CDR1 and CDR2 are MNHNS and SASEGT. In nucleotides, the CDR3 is TGTGCCAGCAGTGAAGCGCCCAGGGGATACCAAGAGACCCAGTACTTC. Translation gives CASSEAPRGYQETQYF.

The CDR3 DNA reads as TGTGCCAGCAGGGCCCTTACAGGGGGCAACACAGATACGCAGTATTTT. The encoded protein is CASRALTGGNTDTQYF. The chain carries TRBV6-2 or TRBV6-3 and TRBJ2-3; 9 positions agree with TRBD1. Germline lookup yields CDR1 MNHEY and CDR2 SVGEGT. CDR3 length: 16 amino acids. V gave up 6 bases and J gave up 2 bases; unmatched junction bases: 9.

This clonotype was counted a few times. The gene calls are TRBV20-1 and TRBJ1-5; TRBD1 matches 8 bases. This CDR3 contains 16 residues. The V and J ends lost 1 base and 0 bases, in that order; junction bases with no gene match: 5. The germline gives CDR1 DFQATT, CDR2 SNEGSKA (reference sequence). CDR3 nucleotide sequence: TGCAGTGCTAGAGCCCGGACAGGGCATAGCAATCAGCCCCAGCATTTT. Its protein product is CSARARTGHSNQPQHF.

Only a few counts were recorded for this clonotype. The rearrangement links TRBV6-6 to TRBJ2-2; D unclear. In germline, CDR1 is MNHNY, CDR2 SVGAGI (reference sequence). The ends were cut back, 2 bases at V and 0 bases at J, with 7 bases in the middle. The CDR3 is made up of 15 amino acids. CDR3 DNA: TGTGCCAGCAGTTACGCGCATTCGAACACCGGGGAGCTGTTTTTT. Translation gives CASSYAHSNTGELFF.

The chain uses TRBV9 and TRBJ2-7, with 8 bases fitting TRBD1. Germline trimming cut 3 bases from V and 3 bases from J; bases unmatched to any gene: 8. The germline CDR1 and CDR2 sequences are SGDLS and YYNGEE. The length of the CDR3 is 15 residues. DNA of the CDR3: TGTGCCAGCAGCGCACCAGGACAGGGTTTCTACGAGCAGTACTTC. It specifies CASSAPGQGFYEQYF. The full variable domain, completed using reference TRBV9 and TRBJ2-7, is DSGVTQTPKHLITATGQRVTLRCSPRSGDLSVYWYQQSLDQGLQFLIQYYNGEERAKGNILERFSAQQFPDLHSELNLSSLELGDSALYFCASSAPGQGFYEQYFGPGTRLTVT.

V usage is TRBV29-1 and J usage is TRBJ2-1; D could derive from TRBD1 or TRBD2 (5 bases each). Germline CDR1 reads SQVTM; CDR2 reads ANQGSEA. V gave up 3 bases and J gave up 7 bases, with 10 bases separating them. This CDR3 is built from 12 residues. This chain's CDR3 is CSVDWDVNEQFF. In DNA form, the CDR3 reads TGCAGCGTTGATTGGGACGTTAATGAGCAGTTCTTC.

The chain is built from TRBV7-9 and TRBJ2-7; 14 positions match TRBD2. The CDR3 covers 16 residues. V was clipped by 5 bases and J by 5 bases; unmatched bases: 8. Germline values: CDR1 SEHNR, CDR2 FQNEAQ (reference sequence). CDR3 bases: TGTGCCAGCAGCACAGGGACTAGCGGGGGCCGGCACGAGCAGTACTTC. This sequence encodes CASSTGTSGGRHEQYF.

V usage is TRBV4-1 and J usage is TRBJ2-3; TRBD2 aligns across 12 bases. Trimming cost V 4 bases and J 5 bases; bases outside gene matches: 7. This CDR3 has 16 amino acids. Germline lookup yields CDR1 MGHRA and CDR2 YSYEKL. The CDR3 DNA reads TGCGCCAGCAGCCCCCTAGCGGGGGGGCCGATAGATACGCAGTATTTT. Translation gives CASSPLAGGPIDTQYF.

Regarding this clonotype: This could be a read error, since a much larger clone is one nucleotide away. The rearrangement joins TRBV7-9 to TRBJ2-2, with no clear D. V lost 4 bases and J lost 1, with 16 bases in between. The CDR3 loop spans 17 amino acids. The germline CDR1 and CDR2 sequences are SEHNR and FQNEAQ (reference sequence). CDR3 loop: CASSSSYWTENTGELFF. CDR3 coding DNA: TGTGCCAGCAGCTCCTCGTACTGGACGGAGAACACCGGGGAGCTGTTTTTT.

The DNA for the CDR3 is TGCAGCGTAAGGAAAGACCCGCCCGCAGGTTACAATGAGCAGTTCTTC. Translation: CSVRKDPPAGYNEQFF. V usage is TRBV29-1 and J usage is TRBJ2-1; D remains ambiguous. The CDR3 runs 16 residues. V gave up 6 bases and J gave up 4 bases, with 22 bases separating them. The germline V gene encodes CDR1 SQVTM and CDR2 ANQGSEA.

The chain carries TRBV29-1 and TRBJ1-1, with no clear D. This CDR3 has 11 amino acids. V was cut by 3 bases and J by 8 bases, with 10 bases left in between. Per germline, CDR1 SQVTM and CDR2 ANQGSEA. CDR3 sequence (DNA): TGCAGCGTTGAGAAGGCAGAGGAAGCTTTCTTT. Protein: CSVEKAEEAFF.

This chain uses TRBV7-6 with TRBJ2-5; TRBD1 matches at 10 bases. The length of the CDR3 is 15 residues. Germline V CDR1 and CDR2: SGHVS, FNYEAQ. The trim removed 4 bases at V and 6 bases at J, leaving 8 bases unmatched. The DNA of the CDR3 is TGTGCCAGCAGCTCCGCCGGGACAGGGGAAAAGACCCAGTACTTC. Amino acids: CASSSAGTGEKTQYF.

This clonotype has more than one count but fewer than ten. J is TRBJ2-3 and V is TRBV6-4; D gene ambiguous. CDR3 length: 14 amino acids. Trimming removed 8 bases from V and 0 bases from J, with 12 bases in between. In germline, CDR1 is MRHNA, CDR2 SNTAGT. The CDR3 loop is CASVKKDSTDTQYF. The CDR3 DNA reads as TGTGCCAGCGTCAAGAAGGATAGCACAGATACGCAGTATTTT.

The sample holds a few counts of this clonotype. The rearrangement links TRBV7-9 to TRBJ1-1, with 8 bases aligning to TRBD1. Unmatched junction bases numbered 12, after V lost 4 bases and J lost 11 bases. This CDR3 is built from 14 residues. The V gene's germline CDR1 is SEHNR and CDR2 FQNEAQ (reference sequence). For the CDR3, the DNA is TGTGCCAGCAGCTGGGGACAGGAGGGGGGACAGGCTTTCTTT. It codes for CASSWGQEGGQAFF.

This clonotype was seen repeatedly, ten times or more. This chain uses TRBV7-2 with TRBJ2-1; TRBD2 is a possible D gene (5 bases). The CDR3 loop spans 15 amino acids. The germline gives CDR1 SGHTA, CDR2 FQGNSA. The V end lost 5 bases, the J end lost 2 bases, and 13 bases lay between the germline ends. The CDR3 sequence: CASSPWGDPYNEQFF. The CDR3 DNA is TGTGCCAGCAGCCCTTGGGGAGACCCCTACAATGAGCAGTTCTTC.

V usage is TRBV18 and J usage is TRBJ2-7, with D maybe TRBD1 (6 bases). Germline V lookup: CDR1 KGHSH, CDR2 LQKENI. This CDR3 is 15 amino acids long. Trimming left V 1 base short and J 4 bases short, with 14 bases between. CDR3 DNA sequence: TGTGCCAGCTCACCACTATCAGGGGATCTTTACGAGCAGTACTTC. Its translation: CASSPLSGDLYEQYF.

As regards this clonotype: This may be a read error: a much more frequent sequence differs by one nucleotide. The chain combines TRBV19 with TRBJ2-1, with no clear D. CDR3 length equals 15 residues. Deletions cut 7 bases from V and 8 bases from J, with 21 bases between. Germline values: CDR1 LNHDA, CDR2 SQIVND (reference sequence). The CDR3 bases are TGTGCCAGTACCCTTTGGGCTAACGATTCCGATGAGCAGTTCTTC. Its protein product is CASTLWANDSDEQFF.

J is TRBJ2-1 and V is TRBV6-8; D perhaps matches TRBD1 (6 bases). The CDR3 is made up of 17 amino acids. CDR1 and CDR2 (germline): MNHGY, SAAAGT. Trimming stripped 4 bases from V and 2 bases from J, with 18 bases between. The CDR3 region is CASSSPYQGFPYNEQFF. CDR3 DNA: TGTGCCAGCAGTTCGCCCTACCAGGGGTTCCCCTACAATGAGCAGTTCTTC.

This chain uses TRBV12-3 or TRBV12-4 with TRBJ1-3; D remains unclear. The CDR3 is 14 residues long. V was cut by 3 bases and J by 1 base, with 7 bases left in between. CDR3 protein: CASSFWASGNTIYF. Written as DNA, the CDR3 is TGTGCCAGCAGTTTTTGGGCATCTGGAAACACCATATATTTT.

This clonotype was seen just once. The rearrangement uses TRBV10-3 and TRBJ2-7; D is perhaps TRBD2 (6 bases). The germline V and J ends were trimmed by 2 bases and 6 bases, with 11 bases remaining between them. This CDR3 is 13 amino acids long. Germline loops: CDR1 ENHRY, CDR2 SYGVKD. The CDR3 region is CAISEGGTGEQYV. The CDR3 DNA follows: TGTGCCATCAGTGAGGGAGGGACCGGCGAGCAGTACGTC.

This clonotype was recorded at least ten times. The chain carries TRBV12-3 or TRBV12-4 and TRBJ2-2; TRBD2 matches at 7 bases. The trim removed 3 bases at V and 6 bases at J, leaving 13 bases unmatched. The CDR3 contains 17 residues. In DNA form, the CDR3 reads TGTGCCAGCAGTTTCCGGGTCCTAGTGGGGGGGTCCGGGGAGCTGTTTTTT. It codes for CASSFRVLVGGSGELFF.

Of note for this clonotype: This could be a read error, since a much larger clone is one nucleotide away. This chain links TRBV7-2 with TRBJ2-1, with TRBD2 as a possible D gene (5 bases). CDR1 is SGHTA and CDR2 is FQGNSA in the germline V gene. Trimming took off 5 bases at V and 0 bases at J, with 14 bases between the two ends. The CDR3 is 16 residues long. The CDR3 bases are TGTGCCAGCAGCGGACCGGACTCGAGCTCCTACAATGAGCAGTTCTTC. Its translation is CASSGPDSSSYNEQFF.

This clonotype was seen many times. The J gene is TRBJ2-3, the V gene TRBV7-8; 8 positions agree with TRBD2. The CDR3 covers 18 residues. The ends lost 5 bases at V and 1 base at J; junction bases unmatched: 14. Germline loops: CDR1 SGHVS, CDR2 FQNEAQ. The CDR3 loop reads CASSPLVGGGKGTDTQYF. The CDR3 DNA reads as TGTGCCAGCAGCCCCCTGGTCGGGGGGGGGAAAGGCACAGATACGCAGTATTTT.